Below are 14 T cell receptor beta chains sequenced from a single sample in a study of CD8 T cells in Susac syndrome. About 0.5 to 1 ug RNA was reverse transcribed with random hexamers. TCRdb used MiXCR to reprocess the immunoSEQ multiplex PCR reads, holding one entry per CDR3 protein. The sample contains about 200,000 distinct CDR3 sequences, around 90% of which appear only once. Source material: CD4+ T cells from PBMCs. The receptors shown here come from a human donor with Susac syndrome.

This chain links TRBV19 with TRBJ1-5; TRBD1 matches at 8 bases. J was trimmed by 5 bases and V by 9 bases; bases with no gene match: 6. CDR3 length equals 13 residues. Germline assignment: CDR1 LNHDA and CDR2 SQIVND (reference sequence). DNA for the CDR3: TGTGCCAGCAAGACAGGGGTGGATCAGCCCCAGCATTTT. Its translation: CASKTGVDQPQHF. The whole variable domain, remainder taken from reference TRBV19 and TRBJ1-5, is DGGITQSPKYLFRKEGQNVTLSCEQNLNHDAMYWYRQDPGQGLRLIYYSQIVNDFQKGDIAEGYSVSREKKESFPLTVTSAQKNPTAFYLCASKTGVDQPQHFGDGTRLSIL.

This chain uses TRBV7-3 with TRBJ2-7; tentatively, D is TRBD2 (6 bases). The CDR3 extends over 15 amino acids. Germline V gives CDR1 SGHTA, CDR2 FQGTGA. Trimming left V 0 bases short and J 5 bases short, with 14 bases between. The CDR3 is CASSLTGQRGNEQYF. The CDR3 nucleotides read TGTGCCAGCAGCTTAACCGGGCAGCGCGGGAACGAGCAGTACTTC. Together with reference TRBV7-3 and TRBJ2-7, the CDR3 gives the full variable domain: GAGVSQTPSNKVTEKGKYVELRCDPISGHTALYWYRQSLGQGPEFLIYFQGTGAADDSGLPNDRFFAVRPEGSVSTLKIQRTERGDSAVYLCASSLTGQRGNEQYFGPGTRLTVT.

CDR3 bases: TGTGCCACCAGCAGAGAATGGGATTGGGCTTTCTTT. Translating it yields CATSREWDWAFF. V gene TRBV15 combines with J gene TRBJ1-1; D remains unclear. There are 12 residues in the CDR3. V lost 0 bases and J lost 11, with 10 bases in between. Germline V gives CDR1 LNHNV, CDR2 YYDKDF (reference sequence).

The genes are TRBV24-1 and TRBJ2-7; 8 nucleotides match TRBD2. The junction had 4 bases not matched to a gene; V was cut back by 1 base and J by 3 bases. Germline V CDR1 and CDR2: KGHDR, SFDVKD. This CDR3 comprises 15 residues. The CDR3 spells CATSDLAGVNYEQYF. CDR3 nucleotide sequence: TGTGCCACCAGTGATTTAGCGGGAGTCAACTACGAGCAGTACTTC.

The CDR3 DNA reads TGTGCCAGCAGCTTGCTATCCGGGACAGGGGGCGACGAGCAGTACTTC. Its translation is CASSLLSGTGGDEQYF. The chain carries TRBV7-6 and TRBJ2-7; 12 bases agree with TRBD1. From germline, CDR1 is SGHVS and CDR2 FNYEAQ. V was clipped by 3 bases and J by 5 bases; unmatched bases: 8. The CDR3 length is 16 residues.

J is TRBJ2-5 and V is TRBV5-1; 8 positions agree with TRBD2. The CDR3 covers 15 residues. The junction had 1 base not matched to a gene; V was cut back by 0 bases and J by 0 bases. CDR1 is SGHRS and CDR2 is YFSETQ in the germline V gene. This CDR3 reads CASSLGSGDQETQYF. The CDR3 DNA follows: TGCGCCAGCAGCTTGGGTAGCGGGGACCAAGAGACCCAGTACTTC.

This rearrangement joins TRBV9 to TRBJ1-1; D ambiguous. Germline lookup yields CDR1 SGDLS and CDR2 YYNGEE. Trimming took 3 bases from V and 1 from J, leaving 13 bases between them. The CDR3 loop spans 15 amino acids. CDR3: CASSEGLLPNTEAFF. For the CDR3, the DNA is TGTGCCAGCAGCGAGGGCCTTTTACCGAACACTGAAGCTTTCTTT.

The rearrangement links TRBV10-3 to TRBJ2-5; 8 nucleotides agree with TRBD1. The CDR3 runs 12 residues. The germline CDR1 and CDR2 sequences are ENHRY and SYGVKD. Trimming took 9 bases from V and 1 from J; bases not matched to a gene: 1. CDR3 sequence reads: CAMGQAQETQYF. Here the CDR3 DNA reads TGTGCCATGGGACAGGCCCAAGAGACCCAGTACTTC.

V and J are TRBV30 and TRBJ2-3; 7 bases map to TRBD2. Looked up from germline, CDR1 is GTSNPN and CDR2 is SVGIG (reference sequence). CDR3 length equals 14 residues. V was clipped by 4 bases and J by 2 bases; unmatched bases: 6. The CDR3 coding sequence is TGTGCCTGGATCAGGAGCGGGGTCACAGATACGCAGTATTTT. As protein: CAWIRSGVTDTQYF.

This chain uses TRBV24-1 with TRBJ2-5; D not certain. In germline, CDR1 is KGHDR, CDR2 SFDVKD. The CDR3 length is 11 residues. V dropped 4 bases and J dropped 4 bases, with 3 bases sitting between them. CDR3 sequence reads: CATSERETQYF. In nucleotides, the CDR3 is TGTGCCACCAGTGAAAGAGAGACCCAGTACTTC.

J is TRBJ1-5 and V is TRBV29-1; 7 positions match TRBD1. The CDR3 is 13 residues long. CDR1 is SQVTM and CDR2 is ANQGSEA in the germline V gene. The V and J ends lost 4 bases and 7 bases, in that order; junction bases with no gene match: 7. CDR3 nucleotide sequence: TGCAGCGTTGGGTCAACAGGGGACCAGCCCCAGCATTTT. Translation: CSVGSTGDQPQHF.

V gene TRBV3-1 combines with J gene TRBJ2-1; D call uncertain. Germline V gene lookup returns CDR1 LGHDT and CDR2 YNNKEL (reference sequence). This CDR3 spans 11 amino acids. The V end was cut by 2 bases, the J end by 9 bases, with 5 bases between. This CDR3 is CASSQLFEQFF. CDR3 nucleotides: TGTGCCAGCAGCCAATTGTTTGAGCAGTTCTTC.

This chain links TRBV2 with TRBJ2-7, with D perhaps given as TRBD1 or TRBD2 (5 bases each). The germline V gene encodes CDR1 SNHLY and CDR2 FYNNEI. CDR3 length: 12 amino acids. Trimming stripped 6 bases from V and 1 base from J, with 7 bases between. The CDR3 DNA follows: TGTGCCAGCAGGGGGGAATCCTACGAGCAGTACTTC. It is translated as CASRGESYEQYF.

CDR3 loop: CASSQSSRFNEKLFF. The CDR3 DNA reads TGTGCCAGCAGCCAGTCCTCCAGGTTTAATGAAAAACTGTTTTTT. The chain employs TRBV14 and TRBJ1-4; no definite D call. V was clipped by 3 bases and J by 4 bases, with 12 bases between them. This CDR3 contains 15 residues. In germline, CDR1 is SGHDN, CDR2 FVKESK. The full variable domain, completed using reference TRBV14 and TRBJ1-4, is EAGVTQFPSHSVIEKGQTVTLRCDPISGHDNLYWYRRVMGKEIKFLLHFVKESKQDESGMPNNRFLAERTGGTYSTLKVQPAELEDSGVYFCASSQSSRFNEKLFFGSGTQLSVL.